The 5 T cell receptor beta chains reported below all come from one sample, sequenced in a study of cytomegalovirus exposure and HLA in healthy donors. Primers for the PCR totalled 60 Vbeta and 13 Jbeta. The data were produced by immunoSEQ multiplex PCR, yet TCRdb's version contains in-frame clones alone and is incomplete. The sample includes over 150,000 clones, around 80% seen only once; the top ten take roughly 7.5%. Sequencing was carried out using PBMCs. The receptors were gathered from a woman under 40 in good health and CMV-seropositive.

This sequence joins TRBV4-1 and TRBJ1-6; D not certain. The CDR3 consists of 14 residues. V was cut by 0 bases and J by 8 bases, with 8 bases left in between. Germline-derived CDR1 and CDR2 are MGHRA and YSYEKL. The CDR3 DNA follows: TGCGCCAGCAGCCAAGATCACCGGGATTCACCCCTCCACTTT. Protein: CASSQDHRDSPLHF.

The chain employs TRBV14 and TRBJ2-2, with unresolved D. Trimming removed 2 bases from V and 0 bases from J, with 7 bases in between. Germline V lookup: CDR1 SGHDN, CDR2 FVKESK. The CDR3 runs to 15 residues. CDR3 nucleotides: TGTGCCAGCAGCCAATTACAGTCGAACACCGGGGAGCTGTTTTTT. Amino acids: CASSQLQSNTGELFF.

The chain carries TRBV19 and TRBJ1-2; D unresolved. The germline gives CDR1 LNHDA, CDR2 SQIVND (reference sequence). V was trimmed by 2 bases and J by 6 bases, leaving 13 bases between them. This CDR3 spans 14 amino acids. CDR3 sequence reads: CASSIRGGENGYTF. The CDR3 DNA reads as TGTGCCAGTAGTATACGAGGTGGCGAGAATGGCTACACCTTC.

The chain joins TRBV4-1 to TRBJ1-1; D possibly corresponds to TRBD1 (6 bases). The V and J ends lost 4 bases and 8 bases respectively, with 20 bases between them. The CDR3 spans 15 residues. Germline loops: CDR1 MGHRA, CDR2 YSYEKL. As DNA, the CDR3 is TGCGCCAGCAGCCGACATTACAGGGACCCGCCAGAAGCTTTCTTT. Translated, it gives CASSRHYRDPPEAFF.

The chain has TRBV21-1 and TRBJ1-1; TRBD1, the table's D call, lacks a check against the DNA. TRBV21-1 is reported as a pseudogene. This CDR3 comprises 15 residues. CDR3 sequence (DNA): TGTGCCAGCAGCATCTTGGGACAGATGAACACTGAAGCTTTCTTT. This gives the protein CASSILGQMNTEAFF.